The clone carrying this T cell receptor beta chain came up once. Reverse transcription of about 0.5 to 1 ug RNA was carried out with random hexamers. An immunoSEQ multiplex PCR amplified TCR beta CDR3 over 54 Vbeta and 13 Jbeta. One entry per CDR3 protein results from TCRdb running MiXCR on the immunoSEQ multiplex PCR reads. Of around 200,000 distinct CDR3 sequences listed, more than 85% were seen once; the top ten hold approximately 0.16%. TEMRA cells were FACS-enriched, and CD8+ and CD4+ T cells were isolated negatively. The sample comes from a study of CD8 T cells in Susac syndrome. Study-wide background: Each patient with Susac syndrome, at the time of blood draw, was therapy-naive, on corticosteroids, or on intravenous immunoglobulin alone.

Sequenced sample: CD8+ T cells from PBMCs. The source is a human donor with Susac syndrome.

The CDR3 DNA sequence: TGTGCCAGCAGCAAGGGCACTGTAGAAGCTTTCTTT. Translated, it gives CASSKGTVEAFF. This chain joins TRBV3-1 and TRBJ1-1; no definite D call. CDR1 is LGHDT and CDR2 is YNNKEL in the germline V gene (reference sequence). The CDR3 is made up of 12 amino acids. Trimming took off 5 bases at V and 8 bases at J, with 12 bases between the two ends.